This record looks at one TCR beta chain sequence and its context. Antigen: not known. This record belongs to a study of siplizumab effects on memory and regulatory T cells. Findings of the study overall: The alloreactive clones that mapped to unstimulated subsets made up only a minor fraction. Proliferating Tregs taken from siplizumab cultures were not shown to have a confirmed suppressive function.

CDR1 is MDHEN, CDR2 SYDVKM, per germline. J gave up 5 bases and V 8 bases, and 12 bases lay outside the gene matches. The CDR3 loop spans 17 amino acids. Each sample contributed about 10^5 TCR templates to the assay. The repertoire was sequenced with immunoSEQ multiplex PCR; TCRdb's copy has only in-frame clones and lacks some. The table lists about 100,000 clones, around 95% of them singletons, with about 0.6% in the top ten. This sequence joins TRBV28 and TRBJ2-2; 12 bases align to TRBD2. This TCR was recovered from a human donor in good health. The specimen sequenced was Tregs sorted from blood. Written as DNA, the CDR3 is TGTGCCAGCTCGACACGGACTAGCGGGACTCAAACCGGGGAGCTGTTTTTT. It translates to CASSTRTSGTQTGELFF. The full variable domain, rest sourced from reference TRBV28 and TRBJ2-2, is DVKVTQSSRYLVKRTGEKVFLECVQDMDHENMFWYRQDPGLGLRLIYFSYDVKMKEKGDIPEGYSVSREKKERFSLILESASTNQTSMYLCASSTRTSGTQTGELFFGEGSRLTVL.